The T cell receptor (beta chain) described here comes from a study of vaccination effects on CD4 cells after COVID-19. The assay was immunoSEQ multiplex PCR, and TCRdb's table has in-frame clones only and misses some. In the table there are tens of thousands of clones, just under 75% of which are singletons. Pools of viral peptides were used by the ViraFEST assay to expand antigen-specific CD4+ T cells ahead of sequencing. On day 10 of culture, CD4+ T cells were separated out. Among the vaccine recipients, none had a prior SARS-CoV-2 infection, and nucleocapsid antibodies were negative. By proportion, this clone is medium-sized. The antigen is undetermined. The CDR3 totals 13 residues. Germline CDR1 SGHAT, CDR2 FQNNGV. The trim removed 5 bases at V and 3 bases at J, leaving 2 bases unmatched.

V gene TRBV11-2 combines with J gene TRBJ1-2, with 8 bases that match TRBD1. Sequencing used CD4+ T cells from PBMCs cultured with SARS-CoV-2 spike peptides, obtained before COVID-19 vaccination. This clonotype was sampled from a human donor who received a COVID-19 vaccine. The CDR3 loop is CASSPGQDYGYTF. The CDR3 DNA follows: TGTGCCAGCAGCCCGGGACAGGACTATGGCTACACCTTC.